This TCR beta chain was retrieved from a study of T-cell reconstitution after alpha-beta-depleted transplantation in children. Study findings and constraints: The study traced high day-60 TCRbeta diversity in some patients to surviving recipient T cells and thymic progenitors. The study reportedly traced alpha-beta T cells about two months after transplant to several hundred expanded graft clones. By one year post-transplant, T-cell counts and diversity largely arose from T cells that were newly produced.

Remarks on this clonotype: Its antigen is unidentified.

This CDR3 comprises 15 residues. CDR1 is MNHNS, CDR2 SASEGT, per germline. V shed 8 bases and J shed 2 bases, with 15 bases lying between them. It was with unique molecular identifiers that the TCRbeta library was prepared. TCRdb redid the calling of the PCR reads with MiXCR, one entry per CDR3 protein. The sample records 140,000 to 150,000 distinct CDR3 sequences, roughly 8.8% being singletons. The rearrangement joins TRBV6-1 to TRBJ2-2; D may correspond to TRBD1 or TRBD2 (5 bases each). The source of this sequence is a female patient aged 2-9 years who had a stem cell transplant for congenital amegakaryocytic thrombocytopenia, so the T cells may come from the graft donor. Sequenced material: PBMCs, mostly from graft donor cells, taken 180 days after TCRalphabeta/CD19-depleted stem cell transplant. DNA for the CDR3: TGTGCCAGCGGGTTCGGGACGGGTAACACCGGGGAGCTGTTTTTT. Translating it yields CASGFGTGNTGELFF.